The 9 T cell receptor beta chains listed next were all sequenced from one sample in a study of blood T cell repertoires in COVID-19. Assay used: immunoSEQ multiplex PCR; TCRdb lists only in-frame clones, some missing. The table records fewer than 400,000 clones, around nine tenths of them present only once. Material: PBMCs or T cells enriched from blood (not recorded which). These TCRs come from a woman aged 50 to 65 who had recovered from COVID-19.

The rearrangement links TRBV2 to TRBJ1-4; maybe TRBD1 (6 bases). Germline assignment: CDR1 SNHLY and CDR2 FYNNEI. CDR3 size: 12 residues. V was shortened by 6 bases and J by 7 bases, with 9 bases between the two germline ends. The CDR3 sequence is CASRTGFEKLFF. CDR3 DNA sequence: TGTGCCAGCAGGACAGGTTTTGAAAAACTGTTTTTT. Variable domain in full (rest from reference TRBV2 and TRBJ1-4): EPEVTQTPSHQVTQMGQEVILRCVPISNHLYFYWYRQILGQKVEFLVSFYNNEISEKSEIFDDQFSVERPDGSNFTLKIRSTKLEDSAMYFCASRTGFEKLFFGSGTQLSVL.

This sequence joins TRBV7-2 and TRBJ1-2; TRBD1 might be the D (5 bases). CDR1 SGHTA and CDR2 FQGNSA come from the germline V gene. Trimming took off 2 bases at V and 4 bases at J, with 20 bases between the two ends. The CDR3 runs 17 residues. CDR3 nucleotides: TGTGCCAGCAGCTTATCCCGGCTGAAGGGGAAGGTCTATGGCTACACCTTC. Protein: CASSLSRLKGKVYGYTF.

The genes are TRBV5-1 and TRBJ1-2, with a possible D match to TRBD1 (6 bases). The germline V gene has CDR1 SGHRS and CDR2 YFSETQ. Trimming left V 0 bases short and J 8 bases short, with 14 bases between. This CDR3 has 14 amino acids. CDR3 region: CASSLEQGRGGYTF. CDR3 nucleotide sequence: TGCGCCAGCAGCTTGGAACAGGGAAGGGGAGGCTACACCTTC.

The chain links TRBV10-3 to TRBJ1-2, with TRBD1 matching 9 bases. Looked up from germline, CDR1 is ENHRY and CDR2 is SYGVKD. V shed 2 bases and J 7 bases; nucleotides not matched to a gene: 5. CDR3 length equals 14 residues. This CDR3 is CAISERTGVSGYTF. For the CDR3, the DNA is TGTGCCATCAGTGAGCGGACAGGGGTGAGTGGCTACACCTTC.

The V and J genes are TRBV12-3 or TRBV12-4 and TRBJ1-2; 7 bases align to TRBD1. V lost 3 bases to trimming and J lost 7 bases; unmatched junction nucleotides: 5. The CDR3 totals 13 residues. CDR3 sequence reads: CASSFRQGRGYTF. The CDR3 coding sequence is TGTGCCAGCAGTTTTAGACAGGGCCGTGGCTACACCTTC.

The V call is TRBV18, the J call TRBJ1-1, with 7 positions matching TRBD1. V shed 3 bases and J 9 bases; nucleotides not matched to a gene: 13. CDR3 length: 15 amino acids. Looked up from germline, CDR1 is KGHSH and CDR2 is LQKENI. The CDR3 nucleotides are TGTGCCAGCTCACCCGAAAACCCAACAGGGGCCAAAGCTTTCTTT. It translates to CASSPENPTGAKAFF.

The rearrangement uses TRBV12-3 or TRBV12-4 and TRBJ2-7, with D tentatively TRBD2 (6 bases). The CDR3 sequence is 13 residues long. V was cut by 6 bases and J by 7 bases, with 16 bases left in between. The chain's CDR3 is CASSVSGGFEQYF. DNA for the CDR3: TGTGCCAGCAGCGTTAGTGGGGGGTTTGAGCAGTACTTC.

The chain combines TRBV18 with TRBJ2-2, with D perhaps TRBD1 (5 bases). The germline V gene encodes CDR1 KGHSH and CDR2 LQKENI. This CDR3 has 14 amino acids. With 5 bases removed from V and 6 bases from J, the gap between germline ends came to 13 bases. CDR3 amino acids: CASSVRESAGELFF. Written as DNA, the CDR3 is TGTGCCAGCTCAGTCAGGGAATCGGCCGGGGAGCTGTTTTTT.

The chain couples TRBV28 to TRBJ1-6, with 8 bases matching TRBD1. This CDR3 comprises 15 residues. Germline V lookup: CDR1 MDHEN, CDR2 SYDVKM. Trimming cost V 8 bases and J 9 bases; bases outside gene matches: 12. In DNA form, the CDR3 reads TGTGCCAGCGTAAACACAGGGGGAAGGCTTTCACCCCTCCACTTT. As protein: CASVNTGGRLSPLHF.